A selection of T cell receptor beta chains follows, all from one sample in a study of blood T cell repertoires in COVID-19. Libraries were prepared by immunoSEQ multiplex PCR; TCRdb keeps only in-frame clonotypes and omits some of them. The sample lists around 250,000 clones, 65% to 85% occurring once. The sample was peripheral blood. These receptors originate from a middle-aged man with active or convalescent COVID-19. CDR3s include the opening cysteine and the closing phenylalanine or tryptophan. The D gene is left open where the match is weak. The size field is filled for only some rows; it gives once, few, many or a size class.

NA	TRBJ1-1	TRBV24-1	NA	TGTGCCACCAGTGATGGACACAGGAACACTGAAGCTTTCTTT	CATSDGHRNTEAFF
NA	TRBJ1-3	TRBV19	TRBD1	TGTGCCAGTATAGACAGGGGTTTCTCTGGAAACACCATATATTTT	CASIDRGFSGNTIYF
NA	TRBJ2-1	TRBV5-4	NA	TGTGCCAGCAGCTTGGCTACTAGCTCGGTCCATGAGCAGTTCTTC	CASSLATSSVHEQFF
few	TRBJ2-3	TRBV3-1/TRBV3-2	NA	TGTGCCAGCAGCCGGTCATCAGGTAGGTCCGGAACAGATACGCAGTATTTT	CASSRSSGRSGTDTQYF
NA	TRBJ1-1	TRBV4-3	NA	TGCGCCAGCAGCCAATTTACAGGGTTAAACACTGAAGCTTTCTTT	CASSQFTGLNTEAFF
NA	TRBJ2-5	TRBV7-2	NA	TGTGCCAGCAGCTTGAACCTAAACCAAGAGACCCAGTACTTC	CASSLNLNQETQYF
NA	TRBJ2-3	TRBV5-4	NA	TGTGCCAGCAGCTTTGCGTCGGGAGCGGGAGATACGCAGTATTTT	CASSFASGAGDTQYF
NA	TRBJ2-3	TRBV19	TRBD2	TGTGCCAGTAGTACGAATGATTTCAGACTAGCGGGAGGGAACCCTCTCAGCACAGATACGCAGTATTTT	CASSTNDFRLAGGNPLSTDTQYF
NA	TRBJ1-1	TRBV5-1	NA	TGCGCCAGCAGCCCCCAGGGAACGAACACTGAAGCTTTCTTT	CASSPQGTNTEAFF
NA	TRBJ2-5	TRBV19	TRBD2	TGTGCCAGTAGCCCCAGCGGGAAGGAGACCCAGTACTTC	CASSPSGKETQYF
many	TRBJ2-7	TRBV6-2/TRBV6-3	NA	TGTGCCAGCAGTTACGTAGCAGGGGCCTACGAGCAGTACTTC	CASSYVAGAYEQYF
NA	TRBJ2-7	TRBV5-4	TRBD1	TGTGCCAGCAGCCTACTAGGGACAGGGAAAGAGCAGTACTTC	CASSLLGTGKEQYF
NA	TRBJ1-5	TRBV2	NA	TGTGCCAGCAGTGATCGCGGGCAGCCCCAGCATTTT	CASSDRGQPQHF
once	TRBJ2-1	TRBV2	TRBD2	TGTGCCAGCAGTGAAGGTGGCTCTAGCGGGGCTGAGCAGTTCTTC	CASSEGGSSGAEQFF
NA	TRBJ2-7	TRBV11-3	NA	TGTGCCAGCAGCCCCGGGTATGCGGGACCCTACGAGCAGTACTTC	CASSPGYAGPYEQYF
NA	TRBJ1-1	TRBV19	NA	TGTGCCAGTAGTGTGAATTCAGGATCAGCTTTCTTT	CASSVNSGSAFF
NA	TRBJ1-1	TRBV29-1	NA	TGCAGCACGGTAAGCGGATCGAGGACTGAAGCTTTCTTT	CSTVSGSRTEAFF
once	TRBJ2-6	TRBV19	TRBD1	TGTGCCAGCAGTGACAGGGGGGCTGCTGGGGCCAACGTCCTGACTTTC	CASSDRGAAGANVLTF
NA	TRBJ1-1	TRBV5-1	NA	TGCGCCAGCAGCTTGCGATCTGAGGTTAACACTGAAGCTTTCTTT	CASSLRSEVNTEAFF
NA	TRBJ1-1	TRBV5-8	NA	TGTGCCAGCAGCTTGGGGACAGTGGAAGCTTTCTTT	CASSLGTVEAFF
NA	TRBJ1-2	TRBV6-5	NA	TGTGCCAGCAGTACCGGGAGCTCTAGAAACTATGGCTACACCTTC	CASSTGSSRNYGYTF
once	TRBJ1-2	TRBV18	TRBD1	TGTGCCAGCTCCCCGGACAGGAACTATGGCTACACCTTC	CASSPDRNYGYTF
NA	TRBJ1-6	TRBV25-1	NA	TGTGCCAGCATTGAATCCAGTTATAATTCACCCCTCCACTTT	CASIESSYNSPLHF
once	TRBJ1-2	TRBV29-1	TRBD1	TGCAGCGTTGAGTCAGGGGGCGGCTATGGCTACACCTTC	CSVESGGGYGYTF
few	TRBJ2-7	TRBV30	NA	TGTGCCTGGGACCGGGGTACATCCTACGAGCAGTACTTC	CAWDRGTSYEQYF
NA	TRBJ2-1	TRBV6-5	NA	TGTGCCAGCAGTTACTCTGGCGGGGAGCAGTTCTTC	CASSYSGGEQFF
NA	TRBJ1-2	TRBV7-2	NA	TGTGCCAGCAGCTTCGGTACTACAGGATCCGACTATGGCTACACCTTC	CASSFGTTGSDYGYTF
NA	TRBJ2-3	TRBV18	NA	TGTGCCAGCTCACCACCGTCAAGACAACAGAGAACGCAGTATTTT	CASSPPSRQQRTQYF
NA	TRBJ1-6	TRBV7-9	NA	TGTGCCAGCAGCTTAGATGGGGAGACCAGTTCACCCCTCCACTTT	CASSLDGETSSPLHF
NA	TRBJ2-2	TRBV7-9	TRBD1	TGTGCCAGCAGCTTGACAGGGGAGACTGGGGAGCTGTTTTTT	CASSLTGETGELFF
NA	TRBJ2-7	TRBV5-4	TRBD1	TGTGCCAGCAGCCGGACAGGGGCCTTCTCCTACGAGCAGTACTTC	CASSRTGAFSYEQYF
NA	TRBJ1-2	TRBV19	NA	TGTGCCAGTAGTAGGACCTCGGGAGGGGCCTATGGCTACACCTTC	CASSRTSGGAYGYTF
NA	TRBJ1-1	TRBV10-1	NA	TGCGCCAGCAGGCCCGACGGGGGGACTGAAGCTTTCTTT	CASRPDGGTEAFF
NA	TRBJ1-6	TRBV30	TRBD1	TGTGCCTGGAGACCAACCGGACAGGGGGCCTCACCCCTCCACTTT	CAWRPTGQGASPLHF
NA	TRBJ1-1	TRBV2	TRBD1	TGTGCCAGCAGTGGAACAGGGGGAGAAGCTTTCTTT	CASSGTGGEAFF
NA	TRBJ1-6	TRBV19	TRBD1	TGTGCCAGTAGTTTACCGGGACAGGGGGCGCGGTCACCCCTCCACTTT	CASSLPGQGARSPLHF
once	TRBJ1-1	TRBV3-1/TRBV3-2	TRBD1	TGTGCCAGCAGCCGCCGGGACAGGGTGGATGGGACTGAAGCTTTCTTT	CASSRRDRVDGTEAFF
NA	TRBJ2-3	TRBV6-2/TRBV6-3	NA	TGTGCCAGCAGTTACTCGGGGGCAGTGGATACGCAGTATTTT	CASSYSGAVDTQYF
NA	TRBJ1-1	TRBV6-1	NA	TGTGCCAGCAGTGAATACGAGGGTCCCACTGAAGCTTTCTTT	CASSEYEGPTEAFF
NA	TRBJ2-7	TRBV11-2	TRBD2	TGTGCCAGCAGCTCCGCCGGGACTAGCTACGAGCAGTACTTC	CASSSAGTSYEQYF
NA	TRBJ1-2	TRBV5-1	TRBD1	TGCGCCAGCAGCGCCGGGACAGGGGGCGCGGCCTATGGCTACACCTTC	CASSAGTGGAAYGYTF
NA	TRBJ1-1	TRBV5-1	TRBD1	TGCGCCAGCAGCTTGGGTGGGACAGGGAGTTTAGCTTTCTTT	CASSLGGTGSLAFF
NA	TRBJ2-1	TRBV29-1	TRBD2	TGCAGCGTTGAGCCGGGCGGGAGTGGGAATGAGCAGTTCTTC	CSVEPGGSGNEQFF
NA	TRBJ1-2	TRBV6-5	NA	TGTGCCAGCAGTTATCAGGACACCCCCTCCTATGGCTACACCTTC	CASSYQDTPSYGYTF
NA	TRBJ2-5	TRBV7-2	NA	TGTGCCAGCAGCTTAGCGGTTCTGGCAGGGTCCCAAGAGACCCAGTACTTC	CASSLAVLAGSQETQYF
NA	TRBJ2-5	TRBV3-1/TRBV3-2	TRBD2	TGTGCCAGCAGCCAATCGGCTAGCGGGGAGGGAGAGACCCAGTACTTC	CASSQSASGEGETQYF
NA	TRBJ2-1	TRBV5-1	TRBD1	TGCGCCAGCAGCTTTTACAGGGGAACTTCTTACAATGAGCAGTTCTTC	CASSFYRGTSYNEQFF
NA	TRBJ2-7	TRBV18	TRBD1	TGTGCCAGCTCACCGACTAGGGACAGGAGCTCCTACGAGCAGTACTTC	CASSPTRDRSSYEQYF
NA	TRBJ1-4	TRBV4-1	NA	TGCGCCAGCAGTGAGGGTGGAGTTGCAACTAATGAAAAACTGTTTTTT	CASSEGGVATNEKLFF